This T cell receptor (beta chain) came from a study of T cell responses to AZD1222 COVID-19 vaccine. Overall study findings and caveats: Mostly white British, mostly female donors; authors suggested clonal diversity may be underestimated. Seropositive status at baseline applied to only 6 or 7 AZD1222 recipients. Scientists sampled the repertoires only once the peak T cell response had passed.

The CDR3 covers 15 residues. Looked up from germline, CDR1 is LNHDA and CDR2 is SQIVND (reference sequence). The germline V and J ends were trimmed by 9 bases and 5 bases, with 17 bases remaining between them. Repertoires were generated with immunoSEQ multiplex PCR, while TCRdb's copy carries only in-frame clones and drops some. This table has some 150,000 clones, 85% to 95% appearing once. About this clone itself: The antigen is unknown.

The sample consisted of peripheral blood, taken on day 0 of AZD1222 vaccination. This rearrangement joins TRBV19 to TRBJ1-6, with no clear D. The receptor's source is an adult in good health. The CDR3 sequence is CASLTPGVDNSPLHF. CDR3 DNA: TGTGCCAGCTTAACCCCGGGCGTCGATAATTCACCCCTCCACTTT.